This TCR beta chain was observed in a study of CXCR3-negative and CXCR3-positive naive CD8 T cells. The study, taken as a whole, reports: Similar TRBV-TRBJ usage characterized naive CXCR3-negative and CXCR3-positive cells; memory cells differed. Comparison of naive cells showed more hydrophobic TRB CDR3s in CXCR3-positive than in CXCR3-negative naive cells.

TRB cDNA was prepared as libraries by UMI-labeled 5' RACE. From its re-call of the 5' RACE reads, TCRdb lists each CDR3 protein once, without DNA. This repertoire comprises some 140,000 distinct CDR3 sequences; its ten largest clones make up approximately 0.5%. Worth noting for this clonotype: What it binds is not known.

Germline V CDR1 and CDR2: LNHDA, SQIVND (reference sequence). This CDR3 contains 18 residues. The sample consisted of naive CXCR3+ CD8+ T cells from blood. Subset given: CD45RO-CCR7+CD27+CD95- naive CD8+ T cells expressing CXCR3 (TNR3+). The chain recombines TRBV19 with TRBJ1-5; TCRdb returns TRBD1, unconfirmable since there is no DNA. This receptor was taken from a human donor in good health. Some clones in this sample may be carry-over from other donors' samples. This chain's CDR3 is CASSYGGLYPGGNQPQHF.